The rows below give T cell receptor beta chains drawn from one sample of a study of T cell repertoires in cytomegalovirus infection. TCRdb reprocessed the reads via MiXCR and lists one record per CDR3 protein. This sample has more than 150,000 distinct CDR3 sequences, with about 30% found just once. Source material: PBMCs. These receptors were obtained from a human donor in good health (CMV status not recorded). Some clones in this sample may be carry-over from other donors' samples. Both conserved end residues are part of each CDR3. A D gene is named only where the DNA matches it firmly. Clone size appears in some rows only: once, few, many, or a class for an expanded clone.

NA	TRBV10-3	TRBJ2-7	NA	TGTGCCATCAGTGAGCCGGGGACGGTCGCCTACGAGCAGTACTTC	CAISEPGTVAYEQYF
NA	TRBV7-2	TRBJ2-7	NA	TGTGCCAGCAGCTGGGCGGGGCCGGGCGAGCAGTACTTC	CASSWAGPGEQYF
NA	TRBV10-3	TRBJ1-4	NA	TGTGCCATCAGTGAGGGGCCCGGACGGGAAAAACTGTTTTTT	CAISEGPGREKLFF
NA	TRBV7-2	TRBJ1-1	few	TGTGCCAGCAGCTTGTTCGCCGGAGTTGAAGCTTTCTTT	CASSLFAGVEAFF
NA	TRBV12-3/TRBV12-4	TRBJ2-1	NA	TGTGCCAGCAGTTTAGTGGGGGCGACGAATGAGCAGTTCTTC	CASSLVGATNEQFF
NA	TRBV7-2	TRBJ2-4	many	TGTGCCAGCAGCTCATGGGCCTTCACTGGGGAAAACATTCAGTACTTC	CASSSWAFTGENIQYF
TRBD1	TRBV7-9	TRBJ1-5	few	TGTGCCAGCAGCTTAGAGGGGGCCGCAAATCAGCCCCAGCATTTT	CASSLEGAANQPQHF
NA	TRBV7-2	TRBJ1-5	many	TGTGCCAGCAGCTTAGTCGGGCAGCTCAATCAGCCCCAGCATTTT	CASSLVGQLNQPQHF
TRBD1	TRBV7-2	TRBJ1-2	NA	TGTGCCAGCAGCTTATTGGGACAGGGTGGTGGCTACACCTTC	CASSLLGQGGGYTF
TRBD2	TRBV4-3	TRBJ2-1	NA	TGCGCCAGCAGCCCTAGCGGGGATTCCTCGAATGAGCAGTTCTTC	CASSPSGDSSNEQFF
NA	TRBV11-2	TRBJ2-7	many	TGTGCCAGCAGCTTAAATGTGGAAACTCCTGCCTACGAGCAGTACTTC	CASSLNVETPAYEQYF
NA	TRBV12-3/TRBV12-4	TRBJ1-2	NA	TGTGCCAGCAGTACGGGGGTGAACTATGGCTACACCTTC	CASSTGVNYGYTF
TRBD1	TRBV11-2	TRBJ1-2	many	TGTGCCAGCAGCGAAAATTCGGGACAGCTCTATGGCTACACCTTC	CASSENSGQLYGYTF
TRBD2	TRBV7-8	TRBJ2-1	NA	TGTGCCAGCATGGATAGCGGGCGTGAGCAGTTCTTC	CASMDSGREQFF
TRBD1	TRBV7-9	TRBJ2-7	many	TGTGCCAGCAGCTTAGGGGCCGGACAGGGGGTCTACGAGCAGTACTTC	CASSLGAGQGVYEQYF
NA	TRBV20-1	TRBJ2-3	few	TGCAGTGCCAGGAGCACAGATACGCAGTATTTT	CSARSTDTQYF
TRBD2	TRBV20-1	TRBJ2-3	NA	TGCAGTGTAGCGGGGAGCACAGATACGCAGTATTTT	CSVAGSTDTQYF
NA	TRBV29-1	TRBJ1-4	few	TGCAGCGTTGGGTGGGCGAAGGAAAAACTGTTTTTT	CSVGWAKEKLFF
TRBD1	TRBV5-1	TRBJ1-1	NA	TGCGCCAGCAGCTTGTCACAGGGGTCAGGAAGCACTGAAGCTTTCTTT	CASSLSQGSGSTEAFF
NA	TRBV6-5	TRBJ1-1	NA	TGTGCCAGCAGTTACGCGGCCCTCCGCAGTGAAGCTTTCTTT	CASSYAALRSEAFF
TRBD2	TRBV4-2	TRBJ2-3	NA	TGTGCCAGCAGCCCTCGGGGGGAACCCACAGATACGCAGTATTTT	CASSPRGEPTDTQYF
NA	TRBV6-6	TRBJ2-3	NA	TGTGCCAGCAGTCCCACCGGGGCCTCCACAGATACGCAGTATTTT	CASSPTGASTDTQYF
TRBD1	TRBV6-5	TRBJ1-1	NA	TGTGCCAGCAGGCAGGGGGAATTAGGGACTGAAGCTTTCTTT	CASRQGELGTEAFF
TRBD2	TRBV20-1	TRBJ2-1	NA	TGCAGTGCTTTAGCGGGGGGAAATGAGCAGTTCTTC	CSALAGGNEQFF
NA	TRBV20-1	TRBJ2-5	NA	TGCAGTGCCCGACAGTTTCAAGAGACCCAGTACTTC	CSARQFQETQYF
NA	TRBV12-3/TRBV12-4	TRBJ1-1	few	TGTGCCAGCAGTTTTGGGGGAACTGAAGCTTTCTTT	CASSFGGTEAFF
TRBD2	TRBV7-2	TRBJ2-5	NA	TGTGCCAGCAGCTTAATACCAGCGGGGGGGACCTCCCGGGAGACCCAGTACTTC	CASSLIPAGGTSRETQYF
NA	TRBV14	TRBJ2-5	NA	TGTGCCAGCAGCCAAAATTATGGAGAGACCCAGTACTTC	CASSQNYGETQYF
TRBD1	TRBV7-2	TRBJ1-1	NA	TGTGCCAGCAGCTTAGAGGGACAGGGGGTGACTGAAGCTTTCTTT	CASSLEGQGVTEAFF
NA	TRBV6-5	TRBJ2-1	NA	TGTGCCAGCAGTTACTCGAAAAGCGACAATGAGCAGTTCTTC	CASSYSKSDNEQFF
NA	TRBV12-3/TRBV12-4	TRBJ1-1	NA	TGTGCCAGCAGTTTAAATTCCTGGGGGTTGATCTCTGAATCTTTCTTT	CASSLNSWGLISESFF
NA	TRBV14	TRBJ2-2	NA	TGTGCCAGCAGCCCAGGGTCCGGGGAGCTGTTTTTT	CASSPGSGELFF
NA	TRBV5-8	TRBJ2-7	NA	TGTGCCAGCATTCGTGGGACACCCTCCTACGAGCAGTACTTC	CASIRGTPSYEQYF
NA	TRBV19	TRBJ1-1	medium-sized	TGTGCCAGTATCGACAGACTGAACACTGAAGCTTTCTTT	CASIDRLNTEAFF
TRBD1	TRBV2	TRBJ1-2	few	TGTGCCAGCAGTGAGGGGACAGCCTCCTATGGCTACACCTTC	CASSEGTASYGYTF
TRBD2	TRBV20-1	TRBJ2-1	NA	TGCAGTGCTAGAGTGGGAGGCGGGGGTAACAATGAGCAGTTCTTC	CSARVGGGGNNEQFF
NA	TRBV29-1	TRBJ2-2	NA	TGCAGCGTTGAAGAAGGGGGGATCGACACCGGGGAGCTGTTTTTT	CSVEEGGIDTGELFF
NA	TRBV19	TRBJ2-2	NA	TGTGCCAGTAGTAGATCTGACACCGGGGAGCTGTTTTTT	CASSRSDTGELFF
NA	TRBV7-8	TRBJ2-2	NA	TGTGCCAGCAACGTAGGGACGGGCCGGGCCCTGAACACCGGGGAGCTGTTTTTT	CASNVGTGRALNTGELFF
NA	TRBV5-1	TRBJ2-1	NA	TGCGCCAGCAGCCCCGAAGGGACCCCGAACAATGAGCAGTTCTTC	CASSPEGTPNNEQFF
TRBD2	TRBV6-2/TRBV6-3	TRBJ2-3	NA	TGTGCCGCTCGGGAGGAAGGAAGTGGAGATACGCATTATTTT	CAAREEGSGDTHYF
TRBD1	TRBV6-1	TRBJ1-2	NA	TGTGCCAGCAGGCCACCGGGACAGCCCCAGTATGGCTACACCTTC	CASRPPGQPQYGYTF
NA	TRBV5-1	TRBJ1-4	NA	TGCGCCAGCAGCTTGAACGGCCGTGTTGAAAAACTGTTTTTT	CASSLNGRVEKLFF
NA	TRBV6-2/TRBV6-3	TRBJ2-4	few	TGTGCCAGCAGTTATGAGGGCGCCAAAAACATTCAGTACTTC	CASSYEGAKNIQYF
NA	TRBV29-1	TRBJ1-5	NA	TGCAGCGTTTCCCCGGGGGGAGGGCCCCAGCATTTT	CSVSPGGGPQHF
TRBD1	TRBV4-2	TRBJ1-2	NA	TGTGCCAGCAGCCAAGATAGGGACAGGGGAAACGATGGCTACACCTTC	CASSQDRDRGNDGYTF
NA	TRBV7-6	TRBJ2-6	few	TGTGCTAGCAGCCCACAACCTGGGGCCAACGTCCTGACTTTC	CASSPQPGANVLTF